This is a list of T cell receptor beta chains from one sample in a study of identical twins. TCRdb re-called the 5' RACE reads through MiXCR, storing one row per CDR3 protein. This table has under 900,000 distinct CDR3 sequences, 9% to 15% appearing once. These same records also appear under a second study, on yellow fever vaccine responses in identical twins.

Sequenced: PBMCs. Receptor source: a woman in her late teens or twenties in good health. Each CDR3 is given with its conserved first and last residue. The D gene is left open where the match is weak. A clone size is listed for some rows: how often the clone was seen (once, few, many), or a class if it is expanded.

J | V | size | D | DNA | CDR3
TRBJ2-5 | TRBV6-1 | - | - | TGTGCCAGCAGTCCTGACTTCGTGGGACGGGAGACCCAGTACTTC | CASSPDFVGRETQYF
TRBJ1-1 | TRBV7-9 | many | - | TGTGCCCTCGGGACGGGGAACACTGAAGCTTTCTTT | CALGTGNTEAFF
TRBJ2-6 | TRBV28 | few | - | TGTGCCAGCGCTAGATTAGGTAGTGTACCTGGGGCCAACGTCCTGACTTTC | CASARLGSVPGANVLTF
TRBJ2-1 | TRBV5-6 | - | - | TGTGCCAGCAGCTTGTTGCATAACAATGAGCAGTTCTTC | CASSLLHNNEQFF
TRBJ2-3 | TRBV6-5 | - | TRBD2 | TGTGCCAGCAGTTTTACTTTGACTAGCGGTAGCACAGATACGCAGTATTTT | CASSFTLTSGSTDTQYF
TRBJ2-5 | TRBV15 | many | - | TGTGCCACCAGCAAGACAATCATAGCGGTCGGTCAAGAGACCCAGTACTTC | CATSKTIIAVGQETQYF
TRBJ2-2 | TRBV10-3 | - | TRBD1 | TGTGCCATCAGTGAGTCTCTGGACAGGAGAGACACCGGGGAGCTGTTTTTT | CAISESLDRRDTGELFF
TRBJ2-5 | TRBV5-5 | many | - | TGTGCCAGCAGCTCTACCGGGACCAGGATTGAGACCCAGTACTTC | CASSSTGTRIETQYF
TRBJ2-2 | TRBV7-7 | few | - | TGTGCCAGCAGCCCCGGACAGCTAGGGAACACCGGGGAGCTGTTTTTT | CASSPGQLGNTGELFF
TRBJ2-5 | TRBV4-1 | - | TRBD2 | TGCGCCAGCAGCCAAGATTCCGCAGCAACTAGCGGGAGTAGTCAAGAGACCCAGTACTTC | CASSQDSAATSGSSQETQYF
TRBJ1-1 | TRBV4-1 | many | - | TGCGCCAGCAGCCAAGCCCGGGGAGTTAACACTGAAGCTTTCTTT | CASSQARGVNTEAFF
TRBJ2-3 | TRBV6-5 | few | TRBD2 | TGTGCCAGCAGTTTCCGACCCGGGGGGGCCCGAGATACGCAGTATTTT | CASSFRPGGARDTQYF
TRBJ1-2 | TRBV2 | few | - | TGTGCCACCACCCAATGGGACCAAACGCATGGCTACACCTTC | CATTQWDQTHGYTF
TRBJ2-7 | TRBV28 | few | TRBD2 | TGTGCCAGCAGTTTCGGGACTAGCGCTTTCTACGAGCAGTACTTC | CASSFGTSAFYEQYF
TRBJ2-1 | TRBV3-1 | - | - | TGTGCCAGCAGCCCAGACGGGGGCTGGAGCTCCTACAATGAGCAGTTCTTC | CASSPDGGWSSYNEQFF